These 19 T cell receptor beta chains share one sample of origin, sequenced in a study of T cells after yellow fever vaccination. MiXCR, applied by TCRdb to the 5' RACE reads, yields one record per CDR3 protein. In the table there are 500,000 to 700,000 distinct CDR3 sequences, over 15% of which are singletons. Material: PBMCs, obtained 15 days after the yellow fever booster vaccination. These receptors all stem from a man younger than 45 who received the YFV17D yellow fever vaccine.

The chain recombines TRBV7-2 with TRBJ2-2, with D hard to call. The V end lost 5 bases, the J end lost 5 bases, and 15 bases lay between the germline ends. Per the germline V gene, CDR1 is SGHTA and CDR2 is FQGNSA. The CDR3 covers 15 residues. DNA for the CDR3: TGTGCCAGCAGCGCGAGTTCAACCGGGACCGGGGAGCTGTTTTTT. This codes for CASSASSTGTGELFF.

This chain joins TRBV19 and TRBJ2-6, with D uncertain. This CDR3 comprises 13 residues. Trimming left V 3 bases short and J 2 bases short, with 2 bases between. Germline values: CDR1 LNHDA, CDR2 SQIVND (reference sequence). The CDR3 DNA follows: TGTGCCAGTAGTATTACTGGGGCCAACGTCCTGACTTTC. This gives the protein CASSITGANVLTF. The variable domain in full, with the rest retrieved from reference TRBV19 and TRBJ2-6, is DGGITQSPKYLFRKEGQNVTLSCEQNLNHDAMYWYRQDPGQGLRLIYYSQIVNDFQKGDIAEGYSVSREKKESFPLTVTSAQKNPTAFYLCASSITGANVLTFGAGSRLTVL.

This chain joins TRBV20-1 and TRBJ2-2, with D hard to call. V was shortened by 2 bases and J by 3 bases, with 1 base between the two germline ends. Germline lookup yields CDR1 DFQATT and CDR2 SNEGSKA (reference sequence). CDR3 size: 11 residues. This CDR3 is CSARHTGELFF. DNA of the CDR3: TGCAGTGCTAGACACACCGGGGAGCTGTTTTTT.

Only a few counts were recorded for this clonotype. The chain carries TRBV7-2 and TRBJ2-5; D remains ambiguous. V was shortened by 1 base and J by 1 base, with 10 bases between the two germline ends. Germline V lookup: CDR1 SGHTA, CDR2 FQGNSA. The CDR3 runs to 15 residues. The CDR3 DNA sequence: TGTGCCAGCAGCTTAGGTCTCCCCGGCCAAGAGACCCAGTACTTC. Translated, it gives CASSLGLPGQETQYF.

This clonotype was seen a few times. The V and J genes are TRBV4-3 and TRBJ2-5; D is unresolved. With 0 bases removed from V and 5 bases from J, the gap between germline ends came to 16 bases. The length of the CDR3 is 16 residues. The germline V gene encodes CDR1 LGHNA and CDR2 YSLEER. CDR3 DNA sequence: TGCGCCAGCAGCCAAGATTGGCAATCCGTAAAGGAGACCCAGTACTTC. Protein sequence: CASSQDWQSVKETQYF.

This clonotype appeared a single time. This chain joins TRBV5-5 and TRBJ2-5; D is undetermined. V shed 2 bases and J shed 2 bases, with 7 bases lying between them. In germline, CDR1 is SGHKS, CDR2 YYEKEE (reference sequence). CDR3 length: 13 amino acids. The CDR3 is CASSFSQQETQYF. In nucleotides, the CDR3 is TGTGCCAGCAGCTTTTCGCAACAAGAGACCCAGTACTTC.

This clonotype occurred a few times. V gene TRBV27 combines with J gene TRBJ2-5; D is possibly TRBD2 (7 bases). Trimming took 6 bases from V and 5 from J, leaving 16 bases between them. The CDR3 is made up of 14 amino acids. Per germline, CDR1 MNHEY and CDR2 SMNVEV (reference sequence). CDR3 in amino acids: CASRPSGGGETQYF. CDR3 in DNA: TGTGCCAGCAGACCTAGCGGAGGGGGGGAGACCCAGTACTTC.

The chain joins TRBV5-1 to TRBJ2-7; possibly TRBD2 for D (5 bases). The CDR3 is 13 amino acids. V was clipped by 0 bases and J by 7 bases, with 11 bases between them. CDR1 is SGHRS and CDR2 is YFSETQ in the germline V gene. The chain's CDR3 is CASSLAGVTEQYF. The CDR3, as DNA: TGCGCCAGCAGCTTGGCCGGGGTGACGGAGCAGTACTTC.

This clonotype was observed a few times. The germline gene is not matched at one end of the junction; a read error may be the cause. CDR3 DNA sequence: TGCAGTGCTATCCTCTCCGACGAGCAGTACTTC. Protein sequence: CSAILSDEQYF. This sequence joins TRBV20-1 and TRBJ2-7; D not certain. Germline lookup yields CDR1 DFQATT and CDR2 SNEGSKA (reference sequence). The length of the CDR3 is 11 residues.

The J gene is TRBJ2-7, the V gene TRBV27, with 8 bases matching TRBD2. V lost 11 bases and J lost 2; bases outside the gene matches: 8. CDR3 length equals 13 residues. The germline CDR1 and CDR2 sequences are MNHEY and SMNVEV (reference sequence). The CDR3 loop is CAGGLALTYEQYF. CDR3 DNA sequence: TGTGCCGGAGGACTAGCCTTGACCTACGAGCAGTACTTC.

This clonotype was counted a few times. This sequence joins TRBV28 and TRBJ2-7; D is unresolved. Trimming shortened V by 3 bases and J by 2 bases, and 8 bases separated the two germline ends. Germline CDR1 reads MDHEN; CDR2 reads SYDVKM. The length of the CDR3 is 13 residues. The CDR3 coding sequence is TGTGCCAGCAGTTTGGGTCCCACCTACGAGCAGTACTTC. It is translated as CASSLGPTYEQYF.

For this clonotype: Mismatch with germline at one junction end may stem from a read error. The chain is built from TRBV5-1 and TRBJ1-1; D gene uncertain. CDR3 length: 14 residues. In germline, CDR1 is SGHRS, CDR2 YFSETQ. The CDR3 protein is CASSSDPGNTEASF. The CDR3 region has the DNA TGCGCCAGCAGCTCTGACCCCGGGAACACTGAAGCTTCCTTT.

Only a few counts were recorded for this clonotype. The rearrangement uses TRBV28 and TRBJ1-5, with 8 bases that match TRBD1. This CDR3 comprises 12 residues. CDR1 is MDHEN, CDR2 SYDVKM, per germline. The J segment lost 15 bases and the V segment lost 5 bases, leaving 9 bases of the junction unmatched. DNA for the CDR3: TGTGCCAGCAGTCACCCACAGGGGGGACCGCATTTT. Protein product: CASSHPQGGPHF.

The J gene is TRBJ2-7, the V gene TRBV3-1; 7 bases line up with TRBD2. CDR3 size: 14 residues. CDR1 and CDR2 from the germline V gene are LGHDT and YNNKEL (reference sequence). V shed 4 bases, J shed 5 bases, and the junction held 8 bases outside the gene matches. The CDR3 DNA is TGTGCCAGCAGCCTCCGAGCAGCGGGACACGAGCAGTACTTC. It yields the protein CASSLRAAGHEQYF.

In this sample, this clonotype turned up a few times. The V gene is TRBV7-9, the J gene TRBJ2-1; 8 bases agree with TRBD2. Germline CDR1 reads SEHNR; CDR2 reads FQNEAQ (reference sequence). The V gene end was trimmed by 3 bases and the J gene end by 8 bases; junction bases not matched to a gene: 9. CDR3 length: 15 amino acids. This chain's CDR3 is CASSLKREQPYEQFF. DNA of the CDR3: TGTGCCAGCAGCTTGAAGCGGGAGCAACCGTATGAGCAGTTCTTC.

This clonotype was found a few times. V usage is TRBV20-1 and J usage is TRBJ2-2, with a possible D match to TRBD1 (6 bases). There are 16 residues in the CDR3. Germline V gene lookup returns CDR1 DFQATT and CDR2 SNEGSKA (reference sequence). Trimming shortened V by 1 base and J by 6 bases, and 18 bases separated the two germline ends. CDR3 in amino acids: CSARGPGARRSGELFF. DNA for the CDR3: TGCAGTGCTAGAGGTCCAGGGGCTCGGAGGTCCGGGGAGCTGTTTTTT.

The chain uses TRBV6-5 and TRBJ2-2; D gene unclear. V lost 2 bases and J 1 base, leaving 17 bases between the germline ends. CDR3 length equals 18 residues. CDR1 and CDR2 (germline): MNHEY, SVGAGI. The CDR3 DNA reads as TGTGCCAGCAGTTACCCGACCGATACGTCCATGAACACCGGGGAGCTGTTTTTT. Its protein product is CASSYPTDTSMNTGELFF.

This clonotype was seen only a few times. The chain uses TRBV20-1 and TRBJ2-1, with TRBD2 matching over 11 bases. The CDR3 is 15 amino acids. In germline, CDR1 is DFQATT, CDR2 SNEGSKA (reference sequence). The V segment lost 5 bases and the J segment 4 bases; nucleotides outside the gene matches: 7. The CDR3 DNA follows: TGCAGTGCTCTCTCGACTAGCGGGACATACAATGAGCAGTTCTTC. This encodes CSALSTSGTYNEQFF.

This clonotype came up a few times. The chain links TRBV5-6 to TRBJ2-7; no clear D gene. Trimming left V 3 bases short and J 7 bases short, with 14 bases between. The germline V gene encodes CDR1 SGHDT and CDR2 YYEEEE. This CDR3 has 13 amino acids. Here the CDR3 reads CASSSSGSREQYF. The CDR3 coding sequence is TGTGCCAGCAGCTCCTCTGGGTCTAGGGAGCAGTACTTC. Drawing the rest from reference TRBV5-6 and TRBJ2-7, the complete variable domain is DAGVTQSPTHLIKTRGQQVTLRCSPKSGHDTVSWYQQALGQGPQFIFQYYEEEERQRGNFPDRFSGHQFPNYSSELNVNALLLGDSALYLCASSSSGSREQYFGPGTRLTVT.